What follows are 32 T cell receptor beta chains derived from one specimen sequenced in a study of cytomegalovirus exposure and HLA in healthy donors. Primers for the PCR totalled 60 Vbeta and 13 Jbeta. TCRdb's copy holds only in-frame clones and misses some; the assay was immunoSEQ multiplex PCR. This table has 130,000 or so clones, about 76% appearing once. The specimen was PBMCs. These receptors originate from a woman aged 40-49 years in good health and CMV-seronegative.

This sequence joins TRBV19 and TRBJ1-1, with TRBD1 identical over 7 bases. Losses at the gene ends were 6 bases for V and 7 bases for J; bases not matched to a gene: 14. CDR3 length: 15 residues. Germline V gene data show CDR1 as LNHDA and CDR2 as SQIVND (reference sequence). The CDR3 coding sequence is TGTGCCAGTAGCCCCCGGGGCCTGGGACAGAGTGAAGCTTTCTTT. Residues: CASSPRGLGQSEAFF.

The V gene is TRBV9, the J gene TRBJ2-1; 9 bases fit TRBD2. After removal of 3 bases from V and 4 bases from J, the junction contained 8 bases not matched to a gene. From germline, CDR1 is SGDLS and CDR2 YYNGEE. The CDR3 is made up of 16 amino acids. The CDR3, as DNA: TGTGCCAGCAGCGAAGGGGTAGCGGGGGCGTACAATGAGCAGTTCTTC. Its translation is CASSEGVAGAYNEQFF.

The chain uses TRBV19 and TRBJ1-2, with 10 positions matching TRBD1. The V gene end was trimmed by 6 bases and the J gene end by 2 bases; junction bases not matched to a gene: 6. The CDR3 runs to 15 residues. Germline CDR1 reads LNHDA; CDR2 reads SQIVND (reference sequence). CDR3 coding DNA: TGTGCCAGTAGGGCGAGACAGGGGGCCAACTATGGCTACACCTTC. It encodes CASRARQGANYGYTF.

This chain joins TRBV7-9 and TRBJ1-1; D might be TRBD1 (6 bases). CDR1 is SEHNR and CDR2 is FQNEAQ in the germline V gene (reference sequence). The CDR3 consists of 13 residues. Trimming stripped 6 bases from V and 1 base from J, with 9 bases between. CDR3 bases: TGTGCCAGCAGGGGGGCCGGGAACACTGAAGCTTTCTTT. As protein: CASRGAGNTEAFF.

This clone came up once. At one boundary the junction diverges from the germline segment, which might be a read error. The gene calls are TRBV7-9 and TRBJ2-5, with 9 bases matching TRBD1. Germline CDR1 reads SEHNR; CDR2 reads FQNEAQ (reference sequence). CDR3 length: 15 amino acids. In DNA, the CDR3 is TGTGCCAGCACCTTACACGGGACAGGGTCAGAGACCCAGTACTTC. This encodes CASTLHGTGSETQYF.

This clone occurred a few times. The chain has TRBV7-8 and TRBJ2-1, with 10 bases identical to TRBD2. This CDR3 has 15 amino acids. With 2 bases clipped from V and 14 bases from J, the junction kept 12 bases outside the gene matches. CDR1 and CDR2 from the germline V gene are SGHVS and FQNEAQ. CDR3 amino acids: CASSLRSSGGSAKFF. The CDR3 nucleotides are TGTGCCAGCAGCTTACGGTCTAGCGGGGGATCCGCGAAGTTCTTC.

The chain recombines TRBV4-1 with TRBJ2-5; the D gene is possibly TRBD2 (6 bases). Trimming left V 5 bases short and J 4 bases short, with 8 bases between. Germline assignment: CDR1 MGHRA and CDR2 YSYEKL. The CDR3 is 12 residues long. This CDR3 is CASSYGGETQYF. CDR3 bases: TGCGCCAGCAGCTACGGGGGAGAGACCCAGTACTTC.

V gene TRBV4-1 combines with J gene TRBJ2-1; D is uncertain. V lost 1 base to trimming and J lost 6 bases, with 7 bases between them. The CDR3 is 13 amino acids. Germline CDR1 MGHRA, CDR2 YSYEKL. CDR3 coding DNA: TGCGCCAGCAGCCAAGCCTCCCTCAATGAGCAGTTCTTC. This gives the protein CASSQASLNEQFF.

The chain is built from TRBV6-5 and TRBJ1-2, with D possibly matching TRBD1 (5 bases). The V gene's germline CDR1 is MNHEY and CDR2 SVGAGI. The CDR3 runs 16 residues. V lost 6 bases and J 0 bases, leaving 17 bases between the germline ends. For the CDR3, the DNA is TGTGCCAGCAGATACGGCGGGGGTAGAGCTAACTATGGCTACACCTTC. As protein: CASRYGGGRANYGYTF.

V usage is TRBV11-2 and J usage is TRBJ2-7; perhaps TRBD1 as D (5 bases). Trimming left V 5 bases short and J 2 bases short, with 22 bases between. The CDR3 covers 17 residues. Germline CDR1 SGHAT, CDR2 FQNNGV. The CDR3 nucleotides are TGTGCCAGCAGCGAAGCCTTCGACAGATTGATAACCTACGAGCAGTACTTC. It codes for CASSEAFDRLITYEQYF.

The chain joins TRBV4-2 to TRBJ2-1; 8 positions agree with TRBD2. V shed 4 bases, J shed 6 bases, and the junction held 11 bases outside the gene matches. Germline V lookup: CDR1 LGHNA, CDR2 YNFKEQ. CDR3 length equals 16 residues. CDR3 sequence: CASSRLGTSLSNEQFF. The CDR3 nucleotides read TGTGCCAGCAGCCGGCTGGGGACTAGTCTCTCCAATGAGCAGTTCTTC.

The chain is built from TRBV5-6 and TRBJ1-1; TRBD1 aligns across 9 bases. Germline CDR1 reads SGHDT; CDR2 reads YYEEEE. This CDR3 has 14 residues. The V segment lost 4 bases and the J segment 6 bases; nucleotides outside the gene matches: 7. CDR3 in DNA: TGTGCCAGCAGCCGCCGGGACAGGGTACCTGAAGCTTTCTTT. The encoded protein is CASSRRDRVPEAFF.

The rearrangement links TRBV18 to TRBJ1-1, with 9 positions matching TRBD1. After removal of 8 bases from V and 3 bases from J, the junction contained 7 bases not matched to a gene. Per germline, CDR1 KGHSH and CDR2 LQKENI. This CDR3 has 14 residues. The CDR3 nucleotides read TGTGCCAGCCGGAAACAGGGGGCGGACACTGAAGCTTTCTTT. Translated: CASRKQGADTEAFF.

This clone was found a few times. This sequence joins TRBV5-4 and TRBJ1-2, with a tentative D call TRBD1 (6 bases). Trimming took 2 bases from V and 6 from J, leaving 17 bases between them. There are 15 residues in the CDR3. Germline-derived CDR1 and CDR2 are SGHNT and YYREEE (reference sequence). CDR3 DNA: TGTGCCAGCAGCTTTATGGGTTTGGGGGCCCATGGCTACACCTTC. This codes for CASSFMGLGAHGYTF.

J is TRBJ2-1 and V is TRBV10-3; TRBD2 agrees at 9 bases. Germline CDR1 reads ENHRY; CDR2 reads SYGVKD. Germline trimming cut 10 bases from V and 0 bases from J; bases unmatched to any gene: 10. The CDR3 has 16 residues. The CDR3 nucleotides read TGTGCCAGCCGTGCTAGCGGGGTTAGCTCCTACAATGAGCAGTTCTTC. This translates into CASRASGVSSYNEQFF.

This chain uses TRBV28 with TRBJ1-2; 9 bases are shared with TRBD1. CDR1 and CDR2 from the germline V gene are MDHEN and SYDVKM. The ends lost 5 bases at V and 1 base at J; junction bases unmatched: 5. CDR3 size: 15 residues. Written as DNA, the CDR3 is TGTGCCAGCAGTGCCGGACAGGGGCGTAACTATGGCTACACCTTC. As protein: CASSAGQGRNYGYTF.

V and J are TRBV4-2 and TRBJ2-5; D is undetermined. Germline CDR1 reads LGHNA; CDR2 reads YNFKEQ. V dropped 4 bases and J dropped 3 bases, with 9 bases sitting between them. There are 13 residues in the CDR3. The CDR3 sequence: CASSRVEEETQYF. Here the CDR3 DNA reads TGTGCCAGCAGCCGCGTTGAGGAAGAGACCCAGTACTTC.

The chain combines TRBV7-3 with TRBJ2-2, with TRBD1 identical over 9 bases. Germline-derived CDR1 and CDR2 are SGHTA and FQGTGA. With 2 bases clipped from V and 2 bases from J, the junction kept 3 bases outside the gene matches. The CDR3 length is 16 residues. This CDR3 reads CASSLFTGGNTGELFF. The CDR3 coding sequence is TGTGCCAGCAGCTTATTCACAGGGGGCAACACCGGGGAGCTGTTTTTT.

The chain couples TRBV5-1 to TRBJ1-2; 8 bases match TRBD1. With 2 bases clipped from V and 3 bases from J, the junction kept 6 bases outside the gene matches. The CDR3 spans 15 residues. Germline CDR1 and CDR2: SGHRS and YFSETQ. CDR3 bases: TGCGCCAGCAGCTTAACGGACAGGGCCGACTATGGCTACACCTTC. Translating gives CASSLTDRADYGYTF.

The chain couples TRBV5-1 to TRBJ2-3; 7 bases align to TRBD2. J was trimmed by 0 bases and V by 0 bases; bases with no gene match: 1. The CDR3 is 15 amino acids. Germline V CDR1 and CDR2: SGHRS, YFSETQ. Here the CDR3 reads CASSLVGGSTDTQYF. CDR3 nucleotides: TGCGCCAGCAGCTTGGTGGGGGGGAGCACAGATACGCAGTATTTT.

The chain links TRBV28 to TRBJ2-7; TRBD1 matches 9 bases. V gave up 6 bases and J gave up 3 bases; unmatched junction bases: 18. Germline V lookup: CDR1 MDHEN, CDR2 SYDVKM. The CDR3 contains 18 residues. The CDR3 DNA reads TGTGCCAGCAGACTTGGGACAGGGTGGTCTAGCGGCTTCTACGAGCAGTACTTC. Its translation is CASRLGTGWSSGFYEQYF.

The chain recombines TRBV5-1 with TRBJ2-7, with 8 bases fitting TRBD1. There are 14 residues in the CDR3. CDR1 SGHRS and CDR2 YFSETQ come from the germline V gene. V lost 8 bases and J lost 1; bases outside the gene matches: 8. CDR3 amino acids: CASTQGQGSYEQYF. The DNA for the CDR3 is TGCGCCAGTACCCAAGGACAGGGTTCCTACGAGCAGTACTTC.

V gene TRBV27 combines with J gene TRBJ2-7; D is possibly TRBD1 (6 bases). V dropped 3 bases and J dropped 2 bases, with 8 bases sitting between them. Germline V gives CDR1 MNHEY, CDR2 SMNVEV (reference sequence). The CDR3 loop spans 13 amino acids. CDR3 residues: CASSFRQAYEQYF. The DNA for the CDR3 is TGTGCCAGCAGTTTTCGACAGGCCTACGAGCAGTACTTC.

V usage is TRBV5-1 and J usage is TRBJ2-1; a weak D match, TRBD1 (5 bases). Germline CDR1 is SGHRS and CDR2 is YFSETQ. V lost 0 bases, J lost 10 bases, and 11 bases lay in between. The CDR3 loop spans 13 amino acids. CDR3 amino acids: CASSLGTGLEQFF. The CDR3 DNA reads as TGCGCCAGCAGCTTGGGAACAGGCCTAGAGCAGTTCTTC.

This chain links TRBV21-1 with TRBJ1-3; no check of the table's D call, TRBD1, against the DNA was made. TRBV21-1 is a listed pseudogene. This CDR3 is 15 amino acids long. CDR3 nucleotides: TGTGCCAGCAGTTCGGGGCAGGGGCCTGGAAACACCATATATTTT. Amino acids: CASSSGQGPGNTIYF.

V and J are TRBV10-3 and TRBJ2-7, with D perhaps matching TRBD2 (5 bases). The germline V gene has CDR1 ENHRY and CDR2 SYGVKD. V shed 3 bases and J shed 6 bases, with 12 bases lying between them. This CDR3 region has 13 residues. Written as DNA, the CDR3 is TGTGCCATCAGTGAAGAGGGTTTCCGCGAGCAGTACTTC. Protein: CAISEEGFREQYF.

The CDR3 loop reads CASSVGLAASDEQYF. In DNA form, the CDR3 reads TGTGCCAGCAGCGTAGGTCTAGCGGCCTCTGACGAGCAGTACTTC. This chain joins TRBV9 and TRBJ2-7; 7 bases fit TRBD2. The trim removed 0 bases at V and 5 bases at J, leaving 8 bases unmatched. CDR1 SGDLS and CDR2 YYNGEE come from the germline V gene. The CDR3 has 15 residues.

The V call is TRBV15, the J call TRBJ1-1, with 9 nucleotides matching TRBD1. Trimming took 2 bases from V and 9 from J; bases not matched to a gene: 10. The CDR3 loop spans 15 amino acids. Looked up from germline, CDR1 is LNHNV and CDR2 is YYDKDF (reference sequence). Written as DNA, the CDR3 is TGTGCCACCAGCAGATCCGGACAGGGGATCGTCAAAGCTTTCTTT. It is translated as CATSRSGQGIVKAFF.

This sequence joins TRBV6-1 and TRBJ2-2, with D perhaps matching TRBD1 (6 bases). The V and J ends lost 0 bases and 4 bases respectively, with 18 bases between them. The CDR3 totals 18 residues. CDR1 is MNHNS and CDR2 is SASEGT in the germline V gene. In DNA form, the CDR3 reads TGTGCCAGCAGTGAAGCATCAGGGGCGCGGGTGGGCACCGGGGAGCTGTTTTTT. It is translated as CASSEASGARVGTGELFF.

The J gene is TRBJ2-7, the V gene TRBV18; D possibly corresponds to TRBD1 (6 bases). CDR3 length: 16 amino acids. Germline V lookup: CDR1 KGHSH, CDR2 LQKENI. The V and J ends lost 3 bases and 4 bases respectively, with 19 bases between them. The CDR3 DNA follows: TGTGCCAGCTCACCCACCTACAGGGTTATGGAGTACGAGCAGTACTTC. This sequence encodes CASSPTYRVMEYEQYF.

The chain couples TRBV10-2 to TRBJ2-7; no clear D gene. This CDR3 is 11 amino acids long. CDR1 and CDR2 (germline): WSHSY, SAAADI. The V and J ends lost 1 base and 6 bases respectively, with 4 bases between them. CDR3 loop: CASSEWSEQYF. CDR3 bases: TGCGCCAGCAGTGAGTGGAGCGAGCAGTACTTC.

A few counts support this clone. V is TRBV6-5 and J is TRBJ1-1; D is possibly TRBD1 (5 bases). The germline gives CDR1 MNHEY, CDR2 SVGAGI. The CDR3 runs to 14 residues. The V gene lost 3 bases and the J gene lost 3 bases, with 11 bases spanning the gap. CDR3 region: CASSYSGGYTEAFF. CDR3 bases: TGTGCCAGCAGTTATTCCGGGGGGTACACTGAAGCTTTCTTT.